There are a few counts of the clone carrying this T cell receptor (beta chain). Extracted total RNA amounted to at least 5.5 micrograms for each sample. The CDR3 runs 18 residues. CDR1 LNHDA and CDR2 SQIVND come from the germline V gene (reference sequence). V lost 3 bases and J lost 3, with 22 bases in between. The entry originates in a study of blood T cells in healthy people across ages. A J-beta primer mix and a sample-barcoded 5' primer were used in a second PCR of about 7 to 11 cycles. TCRdb passed the 5' RACE reads through MiXCR, listing each CDR3 protein once. The sample includes around 1,100,000 distinct CDR3 sequences, 35% to 40% of them seen just once.

This clonotype originated in a man between 18 and 29 years old in good health. Sequenced material: blood. The rearrangement uses TRBV19 and TRBJ2-3, with D perhaps being TRBD1 or TRBD2 (6 bases each). This chain's CDR3 is CASSMKGQPGGGTDTQYF. CDR3 in DNA: TGTGCCAGTAGTATGAAGGGGCAGCCCGGGGGCGGTACAGATACGCAGTATTTT.